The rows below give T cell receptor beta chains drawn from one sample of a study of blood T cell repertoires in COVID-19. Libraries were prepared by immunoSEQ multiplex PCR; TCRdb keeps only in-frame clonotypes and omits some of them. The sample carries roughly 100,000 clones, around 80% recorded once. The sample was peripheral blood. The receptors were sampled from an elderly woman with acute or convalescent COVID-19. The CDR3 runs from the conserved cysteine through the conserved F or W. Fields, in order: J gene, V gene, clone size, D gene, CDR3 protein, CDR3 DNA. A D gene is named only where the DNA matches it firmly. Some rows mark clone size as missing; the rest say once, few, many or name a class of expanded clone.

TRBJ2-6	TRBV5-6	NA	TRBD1	CASSLDRVIISGANVLTF	TGTGCCAGCAGCTTAGACAGGGTTATCATCTCTGGGGCCAACGTCCTGACTTTC
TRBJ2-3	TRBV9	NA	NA	CASSVVGLARDTQYF	TGTGCCAGCAGCGTAGTCGGCCTAGCGAGGGATACGCAGTATTTT
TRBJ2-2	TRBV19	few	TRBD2	CASSKLAGVAGELFF	TGTGCCAGTAGTAAGCTAGCGGGAGTTGCCGGGGAGCTGTTTTTT
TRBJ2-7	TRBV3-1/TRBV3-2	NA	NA	CASSQPRGKGLALYF	TGTGCCAGCAGCCAGCCCCGCGGAAAGGGTCTAGCTCTGTACTTC
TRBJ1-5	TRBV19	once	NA	CASSPGRVRRDNQPQHF	TGTGCCAGCTCTCCGGGCAGGGTAAGGAGGGACAATCAGCCCCAGCATTTT
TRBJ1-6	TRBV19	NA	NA	CASSPRADSPLHF	TGTGCCAGTAGTCCCAGGGCGGATTCACCCCTCCACTTT
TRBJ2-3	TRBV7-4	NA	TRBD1	CASSARTGLGYLVDTQYF	TGTGCCAGCAGCGCCCGGACAGGGTTAGGGTATTTAGTAGATACGCAGTATTTT
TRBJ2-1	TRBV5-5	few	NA	CASSLELAKGDEQFF	TGTGCCAGCAGCTTGGAGCTAGCGAAAGGGGATGAGCAGTTCTTC
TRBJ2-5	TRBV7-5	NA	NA	CVRTSGTRRGTQYF	TGTGTCAGAACCTCCGGGACTAGGAGGGGGACCCAGTACTTC
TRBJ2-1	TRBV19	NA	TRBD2	CASSLLAGVMDEQFF	TGTGCCAGTAGTCTTTTAGCGGGAGTGATGGATGAGCAGTTCTTC
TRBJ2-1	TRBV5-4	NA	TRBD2	CASSLGGSGSYNEQFF	TGTGCCAGCAGCTTGGGTGGTAGCGGGAGCTACAATGAGCAGTTCTTC
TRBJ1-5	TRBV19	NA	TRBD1	CASSIGTGGNWRNQPQHF	TGTGCCAGTAGTATAGGGACAGGGGGAAACTGGCGAAATCAGCCCCAGCATTTT
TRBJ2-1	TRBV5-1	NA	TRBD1	CATKTGTGGYNEQFF	TGCGCCACCAAAACCGGGACAGGGGGCTACAATGAGCAGTTCTTC
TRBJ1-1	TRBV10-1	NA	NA	CASSEAGYPRTEAFF	TGCGCCAGCAGTGAGGCGGGGTATCCAAGAACTGAAGCTTTCTTT
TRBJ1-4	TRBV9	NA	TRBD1	CASSPSPGQITEKLFF	TGTGCCAGCAGCCCGTCCCCGGGACAGATAACAGAAAAACTGTTTTTT
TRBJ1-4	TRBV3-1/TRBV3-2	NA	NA	CASSQSNGGNEKLFF	TGTGCCAGCAGCCAGTCTAACGGAGGAAATGAAAAACTGTTTTTT
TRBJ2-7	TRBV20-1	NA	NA	CSASDYRSYEQYF	TGCAGTGCTAGTGACTATAGATCCTACGAGCAGTACTTC
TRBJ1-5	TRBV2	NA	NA	CASSVWAGDRNQPQHF	TGTGCCAGCAGTGTTTGGGCAGGGGATAGGAATCAGCCCCAGCATTTT
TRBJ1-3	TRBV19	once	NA	CATTRSGNTIYF	TGTGCCACCACACGCTCTGGAAACACCATATATTTT
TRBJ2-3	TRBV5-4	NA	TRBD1	CASSFDRGSTDTQYF	TGTGCCAGCAGCTTTGACAGGGGGTCGACAGATACGCAGTATTTT
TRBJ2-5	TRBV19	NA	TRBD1	CASSSPGGAKTQYF	TGTGCCAGTAGTTCACCAGGGGGCGCGAAGACCCAGTACTTC
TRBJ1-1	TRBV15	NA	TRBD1	CATSRWSGQGWTEAFF	TGTGCCACCAGCAGATGGTCTGGACAGGGTTGGACTGAAGCTTTCTTT
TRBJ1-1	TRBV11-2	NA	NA	CASSRAGLGPFTEAFF	TGTGCCAGCAGCCGTGCGGGGCTAGGACCTTTCACTGAAGCTTTCTTT
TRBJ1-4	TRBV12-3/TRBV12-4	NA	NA	CASSFRDNEKLFF	TGTGCCAGCAGTTTCCGGGATAATGAAAAACTGTTTTTT